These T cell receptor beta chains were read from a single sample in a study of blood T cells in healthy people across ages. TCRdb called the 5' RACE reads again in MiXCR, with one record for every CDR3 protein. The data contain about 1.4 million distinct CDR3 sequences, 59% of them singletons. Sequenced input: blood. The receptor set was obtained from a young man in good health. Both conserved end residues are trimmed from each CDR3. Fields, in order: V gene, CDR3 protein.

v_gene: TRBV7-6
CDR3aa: ASSQTRGVTDTQY

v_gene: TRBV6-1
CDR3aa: ASSEVSPQAF

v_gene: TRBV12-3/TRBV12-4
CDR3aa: ASSRRAGEFNEQF

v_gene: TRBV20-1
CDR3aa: SARYYRGSSYEQY

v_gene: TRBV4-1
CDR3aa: ASSQEVLYEQF

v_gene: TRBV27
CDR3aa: ATSVGAGGYEQY

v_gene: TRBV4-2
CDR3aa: ASSLTGKVTEAF

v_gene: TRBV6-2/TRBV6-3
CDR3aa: ASSYSMTDYGYT

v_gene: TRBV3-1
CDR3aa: ASSRHVGSYEQY

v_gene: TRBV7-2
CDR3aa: ASSSVGTASTDTQY

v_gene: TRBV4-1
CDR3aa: ASSQAAGGSAGELF

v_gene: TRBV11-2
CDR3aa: ASSLGLRGTSNEQF

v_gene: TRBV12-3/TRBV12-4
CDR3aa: ASSQPQGLGASEQY

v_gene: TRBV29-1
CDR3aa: SVPNPGLAGAEQY

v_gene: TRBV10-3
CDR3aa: AISYRDTQETQY

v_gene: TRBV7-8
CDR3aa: ASSSGTTAYEQY

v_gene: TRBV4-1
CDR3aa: ASSHRPEETQY

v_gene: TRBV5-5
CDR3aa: ASSSLASGDQETQY

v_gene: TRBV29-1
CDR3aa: SVEDFDYEQY

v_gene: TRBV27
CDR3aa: ASRRRGLTVGNEQF

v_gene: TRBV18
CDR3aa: ASSPAGQNEKLF

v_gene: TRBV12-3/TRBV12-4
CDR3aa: ASSPWAGYKYGYT

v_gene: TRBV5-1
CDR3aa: ASSFGDRDSQF

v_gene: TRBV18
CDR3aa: ASSPGWNTEAF

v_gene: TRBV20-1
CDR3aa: SARGPPGSSYNEQF

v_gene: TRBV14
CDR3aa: ASSTGQGLYETQY

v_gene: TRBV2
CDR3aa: ASSEAGGPYEQY

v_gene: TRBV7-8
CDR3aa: ASSLGGQERSYEQY

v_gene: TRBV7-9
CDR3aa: ASSVAYGSEAF

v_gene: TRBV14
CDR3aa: ASSQLGTGLSYEQY

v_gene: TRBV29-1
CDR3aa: SVEDQGTYEQY

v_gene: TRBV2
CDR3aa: ASNQGNEKLF

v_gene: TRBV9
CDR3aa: ASSVEGTGSSPLH

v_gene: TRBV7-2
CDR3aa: ASSSRTGEKEQY

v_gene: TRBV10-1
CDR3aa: ASRPGQGAGTEAF

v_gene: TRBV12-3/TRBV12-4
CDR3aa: ASSRSGQGLPNQPQH

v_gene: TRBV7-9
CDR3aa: ASSPPRGGTYNEQF

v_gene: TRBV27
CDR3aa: ASSPRRGGQTYGYT

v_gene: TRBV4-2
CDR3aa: ASSQDRAYDNEQY

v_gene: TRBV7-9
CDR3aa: ASSLGPGAGSGYT

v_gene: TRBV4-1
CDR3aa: ASSLIAGARDTQY

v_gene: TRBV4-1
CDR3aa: ASSQDTPSGGKLF